There are a few counts of the clone carrying this T cell receptor beta chain. This specimen comes from a study of early T cells in non-severe SARS-CoV-2 infection. V lost 1 base and J lost 0, with 3 bases in between. The CDR3 spans 13 residues. Germline-derived CDR1 and CDR2 are SGHTA and FQGNSA. TCRdb passed the 5' RACE reads through MiXCR, listing each CDR3 protein once. The sample yields 65,000 to 95,000 distinct CDR3 sequences, 8.5% to 10% seen once. This sequence was found in an adult who was a healthcare worker with PCR-confirmed SARS-CoV-2 infection or an uninfected control (not recorded which). The sequencing input was whole blood. V is TRBV7-2 and J is TRBJ1-1, with D unclear. The CDR3 loop is CASSLVMNTEAFF. The CDR3 DNA sequence: TGTGCCAGCAGCTTAGTTATGAACACTGAAGCTTTCTTT.